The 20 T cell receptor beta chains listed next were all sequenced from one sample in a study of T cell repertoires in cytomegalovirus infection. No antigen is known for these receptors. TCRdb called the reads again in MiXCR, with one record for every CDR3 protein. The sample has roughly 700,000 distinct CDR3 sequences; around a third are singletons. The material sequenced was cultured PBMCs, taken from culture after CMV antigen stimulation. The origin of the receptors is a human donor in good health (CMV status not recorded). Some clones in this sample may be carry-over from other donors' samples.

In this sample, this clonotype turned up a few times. CDR3 amino acids: CATSSRAGGVAGELFF. The DNA of the CDR3 is TGTGCCACCAGCAGCAGGGCGGGGGGGGTCGCCGGGGAGCTGTTTTTT. The rearrangement links TRBV15 to TRBJ2-2; 9 bases align to TRBD2. V gave up 3 bases and J gave up 6 bases; unmatched junction bases: 8. CDR1 is LNHNV, CDR2 YYDKDF, per germline (reference sequence). The CDR3 covers 16 residues.

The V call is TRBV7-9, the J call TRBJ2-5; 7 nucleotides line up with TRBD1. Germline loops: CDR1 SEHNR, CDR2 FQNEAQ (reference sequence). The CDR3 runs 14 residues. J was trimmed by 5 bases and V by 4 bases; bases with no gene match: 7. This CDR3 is CASSWGQPGETQYF. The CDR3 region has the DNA TGTGCCAGCAGCTGGGGACAGCCCGGCGAGACCCAGTACTTC.

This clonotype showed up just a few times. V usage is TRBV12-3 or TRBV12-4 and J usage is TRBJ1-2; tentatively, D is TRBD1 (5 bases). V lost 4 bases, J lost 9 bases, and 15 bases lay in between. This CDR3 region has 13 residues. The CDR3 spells CASSSGTAGSYTF. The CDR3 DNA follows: TGTGCCAGCAGTTCAGGGACGGCGGGGAGCTACACCTTC.

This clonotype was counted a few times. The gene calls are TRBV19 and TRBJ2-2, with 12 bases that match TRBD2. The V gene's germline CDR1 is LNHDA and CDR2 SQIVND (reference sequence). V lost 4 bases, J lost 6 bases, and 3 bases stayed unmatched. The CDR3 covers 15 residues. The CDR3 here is CASSRLAGGPGELFF. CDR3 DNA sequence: TGTGCCAGTAGTAGGCTAGCGGGGGGGCCCGGGGAGCTGTTTTTT.

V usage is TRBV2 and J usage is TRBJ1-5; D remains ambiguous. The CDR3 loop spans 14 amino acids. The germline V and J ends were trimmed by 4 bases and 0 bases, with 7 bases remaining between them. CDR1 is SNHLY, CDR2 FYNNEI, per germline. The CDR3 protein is CASSAENSNQPQHF. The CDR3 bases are TGTGCCAGCAGTGCAGAAAATAGCAATCAGCCCCAGCATTTT.

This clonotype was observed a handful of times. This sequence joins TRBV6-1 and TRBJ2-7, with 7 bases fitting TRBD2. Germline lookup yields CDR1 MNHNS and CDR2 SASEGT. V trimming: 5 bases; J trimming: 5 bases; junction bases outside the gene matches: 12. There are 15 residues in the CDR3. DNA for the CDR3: TGTGCCAGCAGTCGATCATGGGGGGGTTTCAACGAGCAGTACTTC. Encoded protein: CASSRSWGGFNEQYF.

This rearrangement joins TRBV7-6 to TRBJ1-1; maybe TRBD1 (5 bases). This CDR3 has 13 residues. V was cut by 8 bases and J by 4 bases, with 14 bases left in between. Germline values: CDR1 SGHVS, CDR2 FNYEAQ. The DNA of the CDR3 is TGTGCCAGCGCCGCACCCGGGGGCACTGAAGCTTTCTTT. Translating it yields CASAAPGGTEAFF.

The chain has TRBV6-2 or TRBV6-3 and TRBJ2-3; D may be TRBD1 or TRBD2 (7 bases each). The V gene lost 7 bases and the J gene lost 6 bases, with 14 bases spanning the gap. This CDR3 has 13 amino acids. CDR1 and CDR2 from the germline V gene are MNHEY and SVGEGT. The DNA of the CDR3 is TGTGCCAGCAAGCGGGGACAGACCGATACGCAGTATTTT. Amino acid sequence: CASKRGQTDTQYF.

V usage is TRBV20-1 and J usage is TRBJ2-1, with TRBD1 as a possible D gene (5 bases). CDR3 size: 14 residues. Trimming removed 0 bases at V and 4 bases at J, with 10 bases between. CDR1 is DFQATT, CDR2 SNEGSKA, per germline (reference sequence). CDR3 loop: CSARDRAGYNEQFF. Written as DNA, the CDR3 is TGCAGTGCTAGAGATCGGGCAGGGTACAATGAGCAGTTCTTC.

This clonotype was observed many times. The CDR3 coding sequence is TGTGCCAGCAGTGGACAGGGAGTGCAGCCCCAGCATTTT. Protein product: CASSGQGVQPQHF. The rearrangement uses TRBV6-1 and TRBJ1-5; 7 bases line up with TRBD1. After removal of 4 bases from V and 7 bases from J, the junction contained 4 bases not matched to a gene. The CDR3 length is 13 residues. Germline V CDR1 and CDR2: MNHNS, SASEGT.

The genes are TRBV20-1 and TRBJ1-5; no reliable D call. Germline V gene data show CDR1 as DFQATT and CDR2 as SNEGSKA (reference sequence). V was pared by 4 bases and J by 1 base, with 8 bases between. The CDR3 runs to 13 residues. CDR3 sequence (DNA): TGCAGTGCTACCCGGGTGAGCAATCAGCCCCAGCATTTT. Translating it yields CSATRVSNQPQHF.

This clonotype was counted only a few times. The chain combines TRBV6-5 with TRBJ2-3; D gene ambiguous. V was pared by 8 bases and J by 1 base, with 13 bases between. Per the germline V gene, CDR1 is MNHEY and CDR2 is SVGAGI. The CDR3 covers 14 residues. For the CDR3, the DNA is TGTGCCAGCCGCGCGACTGGGGGCACAGATACGCAGTATTTT. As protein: CASRATGGTDTQYF.

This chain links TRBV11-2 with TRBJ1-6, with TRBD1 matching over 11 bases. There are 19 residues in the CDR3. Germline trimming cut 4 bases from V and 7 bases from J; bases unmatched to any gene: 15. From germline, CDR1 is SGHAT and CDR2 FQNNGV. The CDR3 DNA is TGTGCCAGCAGCTCTAAAGGAGGACAGGGGGCCCCGGGGAATTCACCCCTCCACTTT. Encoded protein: CASSSKGGQGAPGNSPLHF.

The CDR3 spells CASSPWDTTNEKLFF. The CDR3 bases are TGTGCCAGTAGTCCCTGGGACACAACTAATGAAAAACTGTTTTTT. This chain links TRBV19 with TRBJ1-4, with D possibly matching TRBD1 (6 bases). V dropped 5 bases and J dropped 0 bases, with 10 bases sitting between them. Germline V lookup: CDR1 LNHDA, CDR2 SQIVND (reference sequence). This CDR3 comprises 15 residues.

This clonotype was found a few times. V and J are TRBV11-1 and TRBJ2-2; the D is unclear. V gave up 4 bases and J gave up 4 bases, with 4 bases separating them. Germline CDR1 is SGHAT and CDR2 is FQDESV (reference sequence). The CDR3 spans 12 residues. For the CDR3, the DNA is TGTGCCAGCAGCTCCATCACCGGGGAGCTGTTTTTT. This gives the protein CASSSITGELFF.

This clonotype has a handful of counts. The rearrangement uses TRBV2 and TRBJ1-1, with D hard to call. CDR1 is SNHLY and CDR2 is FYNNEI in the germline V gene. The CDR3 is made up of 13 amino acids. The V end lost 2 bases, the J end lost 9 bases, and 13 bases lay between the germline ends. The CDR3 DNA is TGTGCCAGCAGTGAATTCCGGGTCGTTAAAGCTTTCTTT. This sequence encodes CASSEFRVVKAFF.

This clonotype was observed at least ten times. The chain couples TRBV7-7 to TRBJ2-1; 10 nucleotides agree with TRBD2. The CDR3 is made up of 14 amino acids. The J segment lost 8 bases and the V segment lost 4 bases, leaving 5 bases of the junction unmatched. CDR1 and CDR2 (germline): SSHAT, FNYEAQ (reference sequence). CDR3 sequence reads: CASSSGTSVDEQFF. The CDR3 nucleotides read TGTGCCAGCAGCTCAGGGACTAGCGTTGATGAGCAGTTCTTC.

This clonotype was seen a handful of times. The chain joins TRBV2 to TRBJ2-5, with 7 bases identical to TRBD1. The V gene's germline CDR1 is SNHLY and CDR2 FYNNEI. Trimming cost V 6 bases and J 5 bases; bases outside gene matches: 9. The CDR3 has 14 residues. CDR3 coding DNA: TGTGCCAGCAGCGCTACAGGGGTCGGCGAGACCCAGTACTTC. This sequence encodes CASSATGVGETQYF. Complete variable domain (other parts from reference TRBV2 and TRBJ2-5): EPEVTQTPSHQVTQMGQEVILRCVPISNHLYFYWYRQILGQKVEFLVSFYNNEISEKSEIFDDQFSVERPDGSNFTLKIRSTKLEDSAMYFCASSATGVGETQYFGPGTRLLVL.

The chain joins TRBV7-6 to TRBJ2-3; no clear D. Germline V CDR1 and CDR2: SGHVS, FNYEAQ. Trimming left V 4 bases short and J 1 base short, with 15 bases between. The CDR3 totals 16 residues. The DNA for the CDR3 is TGTGCCAGCAGCTCTTTGGCCCCGGTGGGCACAGATACGCAGTATTTT. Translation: CASSSLAPVGTDTQYF.

CDR3 sequence: CASSLSDRPSTDTQYF. DNA of the CDR3: TGTGCCAGCAGCTTGAGCGACAGGCCTAGCACAGATACGCAGTATTTT. The genes are TRBV5-8 and TRBJ2-3, with D perhaps TRBD1 (6 bases). The ends were cut back, 1 base at V and 0 bases at J, with 12 bases in the middle. The CDR3 runs to 16 residues. CDR1 and CDR2 from the germline V gene are SGHTS and YDEGEE.